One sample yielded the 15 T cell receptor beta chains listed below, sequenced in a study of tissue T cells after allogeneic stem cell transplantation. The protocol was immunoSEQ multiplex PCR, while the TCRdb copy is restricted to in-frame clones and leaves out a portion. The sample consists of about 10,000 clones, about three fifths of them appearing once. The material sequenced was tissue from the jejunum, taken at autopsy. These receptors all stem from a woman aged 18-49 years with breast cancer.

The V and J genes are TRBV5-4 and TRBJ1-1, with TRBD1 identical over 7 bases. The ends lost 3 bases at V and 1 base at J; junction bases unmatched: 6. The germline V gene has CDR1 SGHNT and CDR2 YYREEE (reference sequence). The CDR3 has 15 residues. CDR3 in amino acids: CASSWDSPPNTEAFF. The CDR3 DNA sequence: TGTGCCAGCAGCTGGGACAGCCCCCCGAACACTGAAGCTTTCTTT.

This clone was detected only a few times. CDR3 coding DNA: TGTGCCGGATGGGACAGACAAGCGAACACCGGGGAGCTGTTTTTT. Amino acid sequence: CAGWDRQANTGELFF. The chain couples TRBV5-4 to TRBJ2-2; 7 bases are shared with TRBD1. Germline V lookup: CDR1 SGHNT, CDR2 YYREEE (reference sequence). The CDR3 contains 15 residues. The trim removed 10 bases at V and 0 bases at J, leaving 9 bases unmatched.

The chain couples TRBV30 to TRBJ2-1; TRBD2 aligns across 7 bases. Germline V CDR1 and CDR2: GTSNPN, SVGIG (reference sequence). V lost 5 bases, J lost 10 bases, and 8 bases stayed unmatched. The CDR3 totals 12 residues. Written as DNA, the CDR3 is TGTGCCTGGCAGCGGGGAAGAGGAGAGCAGTTCTTC. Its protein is CAWQRGRGEQFF.

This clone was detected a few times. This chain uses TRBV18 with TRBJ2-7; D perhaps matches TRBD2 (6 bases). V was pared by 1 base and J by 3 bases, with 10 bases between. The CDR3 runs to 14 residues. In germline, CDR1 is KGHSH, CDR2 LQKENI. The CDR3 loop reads CASSPRISGYEQYF. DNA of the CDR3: TGTGCCAGCTCACCACGAATTAGCGGCTACGAGCAGTACTTC.

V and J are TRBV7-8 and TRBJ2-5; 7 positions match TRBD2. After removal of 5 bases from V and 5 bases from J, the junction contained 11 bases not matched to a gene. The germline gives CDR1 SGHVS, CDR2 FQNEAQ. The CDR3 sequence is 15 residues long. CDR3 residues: CASSPTGRAQETQYF. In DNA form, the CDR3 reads TGTGCCAGCAGCCCAACGGGGAGGGCCCAGGAGACCCAGTACTTC.

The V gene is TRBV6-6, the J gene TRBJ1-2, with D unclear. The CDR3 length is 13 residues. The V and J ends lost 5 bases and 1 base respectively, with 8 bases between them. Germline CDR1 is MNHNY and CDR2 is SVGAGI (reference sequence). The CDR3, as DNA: TGTGCCAGCAGTCCGACGGGTAACTATGGCTACACCTTC. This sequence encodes CASSPTGNYGYTF.

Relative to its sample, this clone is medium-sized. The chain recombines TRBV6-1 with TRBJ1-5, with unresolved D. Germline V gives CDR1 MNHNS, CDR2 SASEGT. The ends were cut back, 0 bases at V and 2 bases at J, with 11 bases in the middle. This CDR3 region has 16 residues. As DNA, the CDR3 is TGTGCCAGCAGTGAAGCTAGGGATAAAGGCAATCAGCCCCAGCATTTT. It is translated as CASSEARDKGNQPQHF.

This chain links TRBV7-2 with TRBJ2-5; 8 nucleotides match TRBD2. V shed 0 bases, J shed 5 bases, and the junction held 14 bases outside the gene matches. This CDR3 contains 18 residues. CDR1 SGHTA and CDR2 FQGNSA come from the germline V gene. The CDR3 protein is CASSLAPVLAGQDETQYF. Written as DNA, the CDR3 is TGTGCCAGCAGCTTAGCGCCCGTCCTAGCGGGCCAGGATGAGACCCAGTACTTC.

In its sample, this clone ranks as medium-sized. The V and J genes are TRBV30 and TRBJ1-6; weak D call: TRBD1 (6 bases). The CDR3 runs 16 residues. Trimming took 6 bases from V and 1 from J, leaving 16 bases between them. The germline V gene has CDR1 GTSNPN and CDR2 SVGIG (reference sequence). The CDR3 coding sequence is TGTGCCTGCAGACAGGACGGGGGGTCCTATAATTCACCCCTCCACTTT. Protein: CACRQDGGSYNSPLHF.

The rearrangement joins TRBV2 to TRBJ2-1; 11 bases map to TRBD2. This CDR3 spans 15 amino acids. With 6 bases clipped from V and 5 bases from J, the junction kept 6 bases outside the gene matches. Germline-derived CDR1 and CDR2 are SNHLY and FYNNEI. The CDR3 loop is CASRPGTSGNNEQFF. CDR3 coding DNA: TGTGCCAGCAGGCCCGGGACTAGCGGCAACAATGAGCAGTTCTTC.

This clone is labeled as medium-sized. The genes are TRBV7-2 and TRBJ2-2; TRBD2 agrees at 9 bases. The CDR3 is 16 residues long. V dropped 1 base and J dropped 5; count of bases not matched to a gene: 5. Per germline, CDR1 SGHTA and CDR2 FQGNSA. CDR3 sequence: CASSLVSLAGTGELFF. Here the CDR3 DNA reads TGTGCCAGCAGCTTAGTTAGCCTAGCGGGGACCGGGGAGCTGTTTTTT.

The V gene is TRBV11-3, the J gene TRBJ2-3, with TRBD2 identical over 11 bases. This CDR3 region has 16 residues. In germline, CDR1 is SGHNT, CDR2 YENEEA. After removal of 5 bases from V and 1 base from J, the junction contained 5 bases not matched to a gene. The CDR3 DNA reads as TGTGCCAGCAGCCCCGGGACTAGCGGACGCACAGATACGCAGTATTTT. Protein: CASSPGTSGRTDTQYF. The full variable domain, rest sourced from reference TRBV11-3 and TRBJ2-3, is EAGVVQSPRYKIIEKKQPVAFWCNPISGHNTLYWYLQNLGQGPELLIRYENEEAVDDSQLPKDRFSAERLKGVDSTLKIQPAELGDSAVYLCASSPGTSGRTDTQYFGPGTRLTVL.

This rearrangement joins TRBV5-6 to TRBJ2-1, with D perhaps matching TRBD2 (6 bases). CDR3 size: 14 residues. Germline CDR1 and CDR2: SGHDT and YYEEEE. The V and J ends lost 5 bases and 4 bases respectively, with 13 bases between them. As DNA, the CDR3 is TGTGCCAGCAGGACGGGACTGCCTTACAATGAGCAGTTCTTC. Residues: CASRTGLPYNEQFF.

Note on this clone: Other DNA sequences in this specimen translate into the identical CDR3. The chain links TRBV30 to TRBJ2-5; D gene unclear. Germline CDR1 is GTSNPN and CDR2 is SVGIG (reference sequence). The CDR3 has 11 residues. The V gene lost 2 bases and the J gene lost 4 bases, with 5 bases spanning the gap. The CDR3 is CAWSLGETQYF. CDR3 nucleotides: TGTGCCTGGAGTCTCGGAGAGACCCAGTACTTC. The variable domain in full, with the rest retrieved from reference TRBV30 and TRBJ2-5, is SQTIHQWPATLVQPVGSPLSLECTVEGTSNPNLYWYRQAAGRGLQLLFYSVGIGQISSEVPQNLSASRPQDRQFILSSKKLLLSDSGFYLCAWSLGETQYFGPGTRLLVL.

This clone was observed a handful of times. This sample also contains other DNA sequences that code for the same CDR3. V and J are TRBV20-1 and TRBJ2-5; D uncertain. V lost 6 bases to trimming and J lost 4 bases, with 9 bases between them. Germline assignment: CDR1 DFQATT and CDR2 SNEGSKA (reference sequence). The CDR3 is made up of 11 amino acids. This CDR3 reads CSARPLETQYF. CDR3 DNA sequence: TGCAGTGCCCGCCCCCTAGAGACCCAGTACTTC.